This T cell receptor beta chain was sequenced during a study of shared clonotypes between healthy human individuals. V lost 3 bases to trimming and J lost 6 bases; unmatched junction nucleotides: 7. Germline V CDR1 and CDR2: PRHDT, FYEKMQ (reference sequence). The CDR3 has 15 residues. The study's findings and limits: Among a few donors, roughly 5% of naive CD4 clonotypes were found in common.

Under the authors' procedure: Sequence data from immunoSEQ were junction-only and lacked quality scores; consequently, filtering differed. Libraries were prepared by immunoSEQ multiplex PCR; TCRdb keeps only in-frame clonotypes and omits some of them. From that table come the V and J calls and clone size; the DNA was used to work out D and trimming. The sample has approximately 2,000,000 clones; less than 95% are singletons. Worth noting for this clone: Its antigen is undetermined.

The clonotype originates from a man between 18 and 29 years old in good health. Some clones in this sample may be carry-over from other donors' samples. V gene TRBV13 combines with J gene TRBJ1-5; 8 bases line up with TRBD1. Sequencing was done on a sample of naive CD4+ T cells from PBMCs. The subset was: CD45RA+ positively selected. The CDR3 sequence is CASSLGQGAAQPQHF. In DNA, the CDR3 is TGTGCCAGCAGCTTGGGGCAGGGGGCAGCTCAGCCCCAGCATTTT.